The 28 T cell receptor beta chains below were found in one sample sequenced in a study of response to subunit inactivated influenza vaccine (dated by TCRdb to the late 2010s). Libraries were built with RT-PCR. Reads for this sample came from an Illumina HiSeq 2500. Clones were called with MiXCR by TCRdb after fastp trimmed the public reads at Q25, and only in-frame beta chains were retained. Rows with one shared CDR3 protein collapse into an entry with the most common genes and DNA. This sample has a few hundred thousand distinct CDR3 sequences in its table, and about 11% of those were observed once. In total, the top ten clones hold approximately 11% of the sample. A further study also used this sample, focusing on T cells expressing NK-cell markers. Per the second study: TCR beta cDNA libraries were prepared using 5'RACE template switching, which introduced a universal primer site and unique molecular identifiers.

The specimen was PBMCs from blood, collected on the day of vaccination. These receptors were taken from a middle-aged man who received an inactivated influenza vaccine. Donor details come from another sample of the same person, matched by shared clones.

This clonotype was seen many times. The J gene is TRBJ2-1, the V gene TRBV7-9; 11 bases agree with TRBD2. This CDR3 has 14 residues. Germline trimming cut 6 bases from V and 4 bases from J; bases unmatched to any gene: 2. Germline-derived CDR1 and CDR2 are SEHNR and FQNEAQ (reference sequence). CDR3 DNA: TGTGCCAGCAGATCTAGCGGGGGGTACAATGAGCAGTTCTTC. The encoded protein is CASRSSGGYNEQFF.

This clonotype occurred a few times. The J gene is TRBJ1-6, the V gene TRBV12-3 or TRBV12-4, with TRBD1 matching over 7 bases. The CDR3 contains 15 residues. Trimming removed 2 bases from V and 10 bases from J; junction bases left unmatched: 8. The CDR3 reads CASSLWDSPGSPLHF. The CDR3 bases are TGTGCCAGCAGTTTATGGGACAGTCCTGGATCACCCCTCCACTTT.

V usage is TRBV20-1 and J usage is TRBJ2-7, with a weak D call TRBD2 (5 bases). Trimming took 3 bases from V and 2 from J, leaving 17 bases between them. From germline, CDR1 is DFQATT and CDR2 SNEGSKA (reference sequence). The CDR3 sequence is 15 residues long. The CDR3, as DNA: TGCAGTGCTAGCTCGGCAGAGGGAAGTACCTACGAGCAGTACTTC. This translates into CSASSAEGSTYEQYF.

V usage is TRBV4-1 and J usage is TRBJ2-2, with TRBD2 identical over 12 bases. CDR1 is MGHRA and CDR2 is YSYEKL in the germline V gene. V lost 9 bases, J lost 0 bases, and 14 bases stayed unmatched. The CDR3 length is 19 residues. The CDR3 DNA is TGCGCCAGTACAGCGGTGACTAGCGGGGGCCCTACGAACACCGGGGAGCTGTTTTTT. It is translated as CASTAVTSGGPTNTGELFF.

The V call is TRBV29-1, the J call TRBJ2-7; possibly TRBD2 for D (6 bases). Trimming stripped 7 bases from V and 4 bases from J, with 11 bases between. CDR1 and CDR2 (germline): SQVTM, ANQGSEA. This CDR3 contains 11 residues. The CDR3, as DNA: TGCAGCGGGAGTCGGGGGTACGAGCAGTACTTC. Its translation: CSGSRGYEQYF.

J is TRBJ1-1 and V is TRBV29-1; D is perhaps TRBD1 (5 bases). CDR1 is SQVTM, CDR2 ANQGSEA, per germline. V was clipped by 6 bases and J by 1 base, with 15 bases between them. This CDR3 has 14 residues. CDR3 residues: CSVRGSGANTEAFF. The DNA of the CDR3 is TGCAGCGTCCGGGGATCCGGGGCGAACACTGAAGCTTTCTTT. The complete variable domain, with remaining parts taken from reference TRBV29-1 and TRBJ1-1, reads SAVISQKPSRDICQRGTSLTIQCQVDSQVTMMFWYRQQPGQSLTLIATANQGSEATYESGFVIDKFPISRPNLTFSTLTVSNMSPEDSSIYLCSVRGSGANTEAFFGQGTRLTVV.

V is TRBV6-2 or TRBV6-3 and J is TRBJ2-3; TRBD2 aligns across 15 bases. Trimming cost V 4 bases and J 8 bases; bases outside gene matches: 10. Germline assignment: CDR1 MNHEY and CDR2 SVGEGT. This CDR3 spans 17 amino acids. The CDR3 sequence: CASSFPGLAGGPGTQYF. The CDR3 nucleotides read TGTGCCAGCAGTTTCCCGGGACTAGCGGGGGGTCCAGGTACGCAGTATTTT.

This clonotype showed up just a few times. The V gene is TRBV27, the J gene TRBJ2-7; no reliable D call. Germline CDR1 MNHEY, CDR2 SMNVEV (reference sequence). The CDR3 runs to 13 residues. V shed 0 bases and J shed 3 bases, with 6 bases lying between them. CDR3 bases: TGTGCCAGCAGTTTATCGTGGGGCTACGAGCAGTACTTC. Translation: CASSLSWGYEQYF.

Only a few counts were recorded for this clonotype. V usage is TRBV5-1 and J usage is TRBJ2-5; 12 nucleotides agree with TRBD2. The CDR3 runs to 17 residues. Trimming cost V 3 bases and J 2 bases; bases outside gene matches: 8. Germline values: CDR1 SGHRS, CDR2 YFSETQ. In nucleotides, the CDR3 is TGCGCCAGCAGCTGGTCTAGCGGGGGGGTTACTCAAGAGACCCAGTACTTC. It translates to CASSWSSGGVTQETQYF.

This clonotype has only a few counts. The rearrangement uses TRBV2 and TRBJ2-1; TRBD1 matches 7 bases. The germline V gene encodes CDR1 SNHLY and CDR2 FYNNEI. The V gene end was trimmed by 2 bases and the J gene end by 2 bases; junction bases not matched to a gene: 3. The CDR3 spans 15 residues. The CDR3 DNA reads as TGTGCCAGCAGTGAAAGAACAGGGGCCTACAATGAGCAGTTCTTC. Translated: CASSERTGAYNEQFF. Drawing the rest from reference TRBV2 and TRBJ2-1, the complete variable domain is EPEVTQTPSHQVTQMGQEVILRCVPISNHLYFYWYRQILGQKVEFLVSFYNNEISEKSEIFDDQFSVERPDGSNFTLKIRSTKLEDSAMYFCASSERTGAYNEQFFGPGTRLTVL.

This clonotype was counted only a few times. This sequence joins TRBV28 and TRBJ2-1, with D perhaps TRBD1 (5 bases). V lost 7 bases and J lost 10, with 11 bases in between. In germline, CDR1 is MDHEN, CDR2 SYDVKM. The CDR3 extends over 11 amino acids. This CDR3 reads CASTWAGEQFF. The CDR3 region has the DNA TGTGCCAGCACCTGGGCAGGGGAGCAGTTCTTC.

Note on this clonotype: A single base separates this from a much larger clone, so it may be a read error. V is TRBV12-3 or TRBV12-4 and J is TRBJ1-5, with 9 bases identical to TRBD1. V lost 5 bases and J lost 3; bases outside the gene matches: 5. The CDR3 is made up of 15 amino acids. CDR3 sequence: CASSADRGFNQPQHF. As DNA, the CDR3 is TGTGCCAGCAGTGCGGACAGGGGTTTCAATCAGCCCCAGCATTTT.

A note on this clonotype: Given a much more abundant clone one base away, this may be a read error. This sequence joins TRBV5-1 and TRBJ2-1; TRBD2 matches 8 bases. CDR1 is SGHRS, CDR2 YFSETQ, per germline. The CDR3 runs to 21 residues. CDR3 protein: CTSRLTGTRTRGPVSYNEQFF. The CDR3 nucleotides read TGCACCAGCAGGTTAACCGGGACTAGGACCCGGGGGCCCGTTTCCTACAATGAGCAGTTCTTC.

V usage is TRBV12-3 or TRBV12-4 and J usage is TRBJ2-3; 10 nucleotides align to TRBD2. Trimming took 6 bases from V and 4 from J; bases not matched to a gene: 7. The CDR3 runs to 15 residues. CDR3 loop: CASRRPSGSSDTQYF. In DNA, the CDR3 is TGTGCCAGCAGGCGGCCTAGCGGGAGTTCAGATACGCAGTATTTT.

At least ten counts were recorded for this clonotype. This chain connects TRBV12-3 or TRBV12-4 to TRBJ2-7, with D possibly matching TRBD1 (5 bases). CDR3 length: 12 amino acids. V lost 5 bases and J 4 bases, leaving 9 bases between the germline ends. This CDR3 reads CASSRPGYEQYF. CDR3 coding DNA: TGTGCCAGCAGTCGACCAGGGTACGAGCAGTACTTC.

V is TRBV3-1 and J is TRBJ2-3; TRBD1 or TRBD2 may be the D gene (5 bases each). V lost 6 bases to trimming and J lost 0 bases, with 13 bases between them. The CDR3 totals 15 residues. The germline gives CDR1 LGHDT, CDR2 YNNKEL (reference sequence). The CDR3 loop reads CASSRVEGSTDTQYF. For the CDR3, the DNA is TGTGCCAGCAGTAGAGTCGAGGGGAGCACAGATACGCAGTATTTT.

This clonotype has just a few counts. This chain joins TRBV5-6 and TRBJ2-3; 9 nucleotides align to TRBD1. CDR3 length equals 17 residues. The germline gives CDR1 SGHDT, CDR2 YYEEEE. V dropped 5 bases and J dropped 5; count of bases not matched to a gene: 15. Written as DNA, the CDR3 is TGTGCCAGCAGATGGTATATGGAACAGGGGGCGGAAGATACGCAGTATTTT. It translates to CASRWYMEQGAEDTQYF.

Remarks on this clonotype: At one of its ends the junction is not consistent with the germline gene, which may arise from a read error. The gene calls are TRBV7-8 and TRBJ2-1; D remains unclear. The V gene's germline CDR1 is SGHVS and CDR2 FQNEAQ. CDR3 length: 12 residues. The CDR3 reads CDSSFGRNEQFF. DNA for the CDR3: TGTGACAGCAGCTTCGGAAGGAATGAGCAGTTCTTC.

The rearrangement links TRBV11-2 to TRBJ1-2, with TRBD1 matching over 7 bases. CDR3 length: 15 residues. V was clipped by 3 bases and J by 4 bases; unmatched bases: 8. Germline assignment: CDR1 SGHAT and CDR2 FQNNGV. For the CDR3, the DNA is TGTGCCAGCAGCTTCGGGCAGGGGGTCCTCTATGGCTACACCTTC. This codes for CASSFGQGVLYGYTF.

This clonotype was picked up a small number of times. The rearrangement links TRBV11-2 to TRBJ2-7; 7 bases map to TRBD1. Trimming removed 1 base from V and 4 bases from J; junction bases left unmatched: 7. The germline V gene encodes CDR1 SGHAT and CDR2 FQNNGV. The CDR3 spans 15 residues. As DNA, the CDR3 is TGTGCCAGCAGCTTAGGAACGGGACAGCGTTACGAGCAGTACTTC. Amino acids: CASSLGTGQRYEQYF.

The rearrangement uses TRBV18 and TRBJ1-2, with D unresolved. V lost 1 base, J lost 3 bases, and 6 bases lay in between. This CDR3 is 13 amino acids long. Germline values: CDR1 KGHSH, CDR2 LQKENI. CDR3 loop: CASSPRTDYGYTF. The CDR3 nucleotides read TGTGCCAGCTCACCACGCACTGACTATGGCTACACCTTC.

The chain has TRBV15 and TRBJ1-6; a weak D match, TRBD1 (6 bases). V lost 0 bases and J 10 bases, leaving 16 bases between the germline ends. The CDR3 extends over 16 amino acids. Germline V CDR1 and CDR2: LNHNV, YYDKDF (reference sequence). CDR3 DNA sequence: TGTGCCACCAGCAGAGAAAGGACAGCAACGGGGTCACCCCTCCACTTT. This encodes CATSRERTATGSPLHF.

This clonotype was found a few times. V usage is TRBV5-5 and J usage is TRBJ1-6; no definite D call. The germline V gene encodes CDR1 SGHKS and CDR2 YYEKEE (reference sequence). The V end was cut by 0 bases, the J end by 10 bases, with 14 bases between. The CDR3 totals 15 residues. CDR3: CASSLGGVSGSPLHF. Written as DNA, the CDR3 is TGTGCCAGCAGCTTGGGTGGGGTTTCAGGCTCACCCCTCCACTTT. The entire variable domain, with the rest obtained from reference TRBV5-5 and TRBJ1-6, is as follows: DAGVTQSPTHLIKTRGQQVTLRCSPISGHKSVSWYQQVLGQGPQFIFQYYEKEERGRGNFPDRFSARQFPNYSSELNVNALLLGDSALYLCASSLGGVSGSPLHFGNGTRLTVT.

This clonotype was found many times. Germline is not matched at one junction end, which may reflect a read error. The CDR3 nucleotides read TGTGCTAGCAGCCCCAGGAACCAAGAGACCCAGTACTTC. Translated, it gives CASSPRNQETQYF. The V and J genes are TRBV7-7 and TRBJ2-5; D is uncertain. This CDR3 is built from 13 residues. Per the germline V gene, CDR1 is SSHAT and CDR2 is FNYEAQ (reference sequence).

Details on this clonotype: It may be a read error: a sequence one base away is much more abundant. This CDR3 is missing its conserved last phenylalanine or tryptophan, likely due to a read error. The rearrangement uses TRBV7-9 and TRBJ2-1; TRBD2 agrees at 7 bases. The CDR3 runs to 14 residues. V lost 3 bases, J lost 6 bases, and 5 bases stayed unmatched. The germline CDR1 and CDR2 sequences are SEHNR and FQNEAQ (reference sequence). CDR3 coding DNA: TGTGCCAGCAGCTTTGACGGGGGGTTCAATGAGCAGTTCTCC. As protein: CASSFDGGFNEQFS.

This chain connects TRBV12-3 or TRBV12-4 to TRBJ1-1, with D possibly TRBD1 on 5 matching bases. The CDR3 loop spans 15 amino acids. V lost 8 bases and J 3 bases, leaving 19 bases between the germline ends. CDR3: CASGLWGGWDTEAFF. The CDR3 bases are TGTGCCAGCGGCCTGTGGGGGGGTTGGGACACTGAAGCTTTCTTT.

This clonotype was found a few times. J is TRBJ2-2 and V is TRBV6-5; either TRBD1 or TRBD2 may fit D (6 bases each). V lost 0 bases and J lost 7, with 18 bases in between. In germline, CDR1 is MNHEY, CDR2 SVGAGI. The CDR3 runs 17 residues. The DNA of the CDR3 is TGTGCCAGCAGTTACTCGTCCGCCTCGGGGGCTGGCGGGGAGCTGTTTTTT. It yields the protein CASSYSSASGAGGELFF.

Ten or more counts support this clonotype. This chain uses TRBV7-2 with TRBJ1-5; D is possibly TRBD1 (5 bases). This CDR3 comprises 13 residues. V was trimmed by 6 bases and J by 6 bases, leaving 12 bases between them. Looked up from germline, CDR1 is SGHTA and CDR2 is FQGNSA. CDR3 sequence: CASSLQGGQPQHF. The CDR3 DNA sequence: TGTGCCAGCAGTTTGCAGGGCGGTCAGCCCCAGCATTTT.